This entry concerns a single T cell receptor (beta chain). Antigen: not known. The CDR3 extends over 16 amino acids. Germline CDR1 is SGHNT and CDR2 is YYREEE (reference sequence). Trimming at V came to 2 bases and at J to 7 bases, leaving 11 bases not matched to a gene. Generated by immunoSEQ multiplex PCR, the TCRdb table keeps only in-frame clones and is missing some. In the table there are roughly 1,000,000 clones, approximately 80% of which are singletons. This sample was included in a study of shared clonotypes between healthy human individuals. Study-wide findings and caveats: It was only blood that was sampled, and tissue repertoires likely differ. The four-donor shared clonotypes exceeded non-shared clonotypes in generation probability, with non-shared ones scoring lower. Among donors, clonotype sharing was expected to be affected by sequencing depth.

The chain carries TRBV5-4 and TRBJ2-1; 8 bases are shared with TRBD2. The sample consisted of memory CD4+ T cells from PBMCs. The subset is: CD45RA-negative fraction. This sequence was found in a man in his late teens or twenties in good health. Some clones in this sample may be carry-over from other donors' samples. The CDR3 loop is CASSLTGGPVGNEQFF. The CDR3 bases are TGTGCCAGCAGCTTAACGGGAGGGCCCGTGGGGAATGAGCAGTTCTTC. The complete variable domain, with remaining parts taken from reference TRBV5-4 and TRBJ2-1, reads ETGVTQSPTHLIKTRGQQVTLRCSSQSGHNTVSWYQQALGQGPQFIFQYYREEENGRGNFPPRFSGLQFPNYSSELNVNALELDDSALYLCASSLTGGPVGNEQFFGPGTRLTVL.